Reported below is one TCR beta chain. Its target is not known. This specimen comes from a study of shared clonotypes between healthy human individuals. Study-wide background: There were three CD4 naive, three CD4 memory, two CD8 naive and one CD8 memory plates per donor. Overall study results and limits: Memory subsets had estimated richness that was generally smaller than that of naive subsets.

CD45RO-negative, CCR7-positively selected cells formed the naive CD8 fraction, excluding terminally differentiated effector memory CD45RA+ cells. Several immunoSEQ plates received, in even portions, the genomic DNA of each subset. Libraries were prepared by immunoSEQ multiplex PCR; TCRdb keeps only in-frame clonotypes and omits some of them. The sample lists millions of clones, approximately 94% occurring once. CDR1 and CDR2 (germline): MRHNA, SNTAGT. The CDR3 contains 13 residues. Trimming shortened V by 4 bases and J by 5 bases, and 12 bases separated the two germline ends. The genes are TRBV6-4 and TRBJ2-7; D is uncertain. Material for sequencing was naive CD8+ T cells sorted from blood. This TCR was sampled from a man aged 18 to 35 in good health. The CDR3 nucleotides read TGTGCCAGCAGTGTGACCCCAGGCAACGAGCAGTACTTC. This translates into CASSVTPGNEQYF.